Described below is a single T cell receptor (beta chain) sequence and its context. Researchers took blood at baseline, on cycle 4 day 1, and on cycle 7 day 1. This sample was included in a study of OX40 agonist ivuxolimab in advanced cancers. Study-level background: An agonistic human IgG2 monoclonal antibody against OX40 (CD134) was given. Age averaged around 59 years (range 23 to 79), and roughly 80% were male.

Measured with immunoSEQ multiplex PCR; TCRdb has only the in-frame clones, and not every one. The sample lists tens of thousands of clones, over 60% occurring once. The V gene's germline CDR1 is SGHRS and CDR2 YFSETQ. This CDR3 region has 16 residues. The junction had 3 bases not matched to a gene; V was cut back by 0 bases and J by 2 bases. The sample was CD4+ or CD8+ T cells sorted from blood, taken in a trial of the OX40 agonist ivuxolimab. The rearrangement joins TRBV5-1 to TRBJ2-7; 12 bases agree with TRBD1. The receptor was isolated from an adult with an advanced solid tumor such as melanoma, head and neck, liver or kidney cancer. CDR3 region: CASSLEGDRGPYEQYF. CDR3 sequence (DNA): TGCGCCAGCAGCTTGGAGGGGGACAGGGGGCCCTACGAGCAGTACTTC.